This TCR beta chain was sequenced during a study of shared clonotypes between healthy human individuals. This CDR3 is built from 15 residues. V lost 0 bases to trimming and J lost 3 bases, with 9 bases between them. CDR1 is SGHRS and CDR2 is YFSETQ in the germline V gene. TCRdb's copy holds only in-frame clones and misses some; the assay was immunoSEQ multiplex PCR. The sample includes 2.3 million or so clones, just over 90% of them seen just once. The chain employs TRBV5-1 and TRBJ2-2; possible D gene TRBD1, 6 bases. Sequences were obtained from naive CD4+ T cells from PBMCs. Noted subset: CD45RA+ positively selected. The sequence was obtained from a man aged 18 to 29 in good health. Some clones in this sample may be carry-over from other donors' samples. CDR3 in DNA: TGCGCCAGCAGCTTGGGGCACAGGGACACCGGGGAGCTGTTTTTT. Residues: CASSLGHRDTGELFF.